This T cell receptor beta chain stems from a study of glioma-infiltrating T cells after dendritic cell vaccination. This CDR3 spans 11 amino acids. In germline, CDR1 is MNHNS, CDR2 SASEGT. V was pared by 7 bases and J by 8 bases, with 11 bases between. The repertoire was sequenced with immunoSEQ multiplex PCR; TCRdb's copy has only in-frame clones and lacks some. The table shows around 67,000 clones, with 65% to 90% occurring only once. The material was blood, obtained before dendritic cell vaccination. The chain links TRBV6-1 to TRBJ1-1, with D perhaps matching TRBD1 (6 bases). The TCR originated in a human donor with glioblastoma. The CDR3 nucleotides are TGTGCCAGCACCCGAGGGGGAGAAGCTTTCTTT. Translating gives CASTRGGEAFF.